Given below is one T cell receptor beta chain in context. Its cognate antigen is unknown. The entry originates in a study of shared clonotypes between healthy human individuals. Study background: A donor's plate count was three for CD4 naive and three for CD4 memory; CD8 naive had two and CD8 memory one. Study-wide results and limits: Larger estimated richness was generally recorded for naive subsets relative to memory subsets.

Division of CD4+ cells produced a CD45RA+ naive subset and a CD45RA-negative memory subset. The method was immunoSEQ multiplex PCR; TCRdb's version includes in-frame clones alone and lacks a portion of them. The table shows more than 2,000,000 clones, with more than 85% occurring only once. The germline CDR1 and CDR2 sequences are SGHNT and YENEEA. The CDR3 is 14 residues long. After removal of 3 bases from V and 8 bases from J, the junction contained 6 bases not matched to a gene. Sequencing was performed on naive CD4+ T cells from PBMCs. Noted subset: CD45RA+ positively selected. The chain has TRBV11-3 and TRBJ2-1; TRBD1 matches 8 bases. This clonotype was sampled from a man between 18 and 35 years old in good health. Some clones in this sample may be carry-over from other donors' samples. CDR3: CASSFGQGGDEQFF. CDR3 DNA sequence: TGTGCCAGCAGCTTCGGACAGGGCGGGGATGAGCAGTTCTTC.